This entry lists 29 T cell receptor beta chains sequenced from one sample in a study of OX40 agonist ivuxolimab in advanced cancers. Clones were read by immunoSEQ multiplex PCR, and TCRdb kept only the in-frame ones, dropping some. The table lists approximately 100,000 clones, around 91% of them singletons, with 1.5% to 2% in the top ten. The sample was CD4+ or CD8+ T cells sorted from blood, taken in a trial of the OX40 agonist ivuxolimab. These receptors were obtained from an adult with an advanced solid tumor such as melanoma, head and neck, liver or kidney cancer.

The genes are TRBV18 and TRBJ2-7; D is ambiguous. There are 13 residues in the CDR3. The V gene lost 6 bases and the J gene lost 5 bases, with 14 bases spanning the gap. The germline V gene encodes CDR1 KGHSH and CDR2 LQKENI. Written as DNA, the CDR3 is TGTGCCAGCTCTCAGAATCTAGTCGACGAGCAGTACTTC. Protein sequence: CASSQNLVDEQYF.

The genes are TRBV5-6 and TRBJ1-1; D unclear. This CDR3 is built from 13 residues. Trimming stripped 2 bases from V and 1 base from J, with 6 bases between. Germline loops: CDR1 SGHDT, CDR2 YYEEEE. The CDR3 DNA follows: TGTGCCAGCAGCTTAGCAGGGAACACTGAAGCTTTCTTT. It yields the protein CASSLAGNTEAFF.

The chain links TRBV7-2 to TRBJ2-3, with TRBD2 identical over 8 bases. CDR1 and CDR2 (germline): SGHTA, FQGNSA. This CDR3 is built from 16 residues. Trimming cost V 1 base and J 7 bases; bases outside gene matches: 10. CDR3 in DNA: TGTGCCAGCAGCTTAGAGGGCGGGAGGCCTCTGAATACGCAGTATTTT. This translates into CASSLEGGRPLNTQYF.

The V and J genes are TRBV19 and TRBJ2-7; D is unresolved. Germline V gene data show CDR1 as LNHDA and CDR2 as SQIVND (reference sequence). Trimming left V 0 bases short and J 6 bases short, with 9 bases between. This CDR3 spans 13 amino acids. This chain's CDR3 is CASSIDRTREQYF. CDR3 in DNA: TGTGCCAGTAGTATAGATCGGACCCGCGAGCAGTACTTC.

This rearrangement joins TRBV2 to TRBJ1-4; weak D call: TRBD1 (6 bases). Trimming left V 7 bases short and J 4 bases short, with 16 bases between. The CDR3 is 15 residues long. Germline V lookup: CDR1 SNHLY, CDR2 FYNNEI. CDR3 sequence (DNA): TGTGCCAGCAACCCGCAGGGGCCGAATAATGAAAAACTGTTTTTT. Translating it yields CASNPQGPNNEKLFF. The whole variable domain, remainder taken from reference TRBV2 and TRBJ1-4, is EPEVTQTPSHQVTQMGQEVILRCVPISNHLYFYWYRQILGQKVEFLVSFYNNEISEKSEIFDDQFSVERPDGSNFTLKIRSTKLEDSAMYFCASNPQGPNNEKLFFGSGTQLSVL.

This clone was counted between two and nine times. This chain links TRBV19 with TRBJ2-2, with 8 bases matching TRBD2. The CDR3 is 16 amino acids. Trimming cost V 5 bases and J 0 bases; bases outside gene matches: 5. Germline CDR1 reads LNHDA; CDR2 reads SQIVND (reference sequence). The DNA of the CDR3 is TGTGCCAGTAGTCTCCCGGGACTAGCGAACACCGGGGAGCTGTTTTTT. It codes for CASSLPGLANTGELFF. Supplemented by reference TRBV19 and TRBJ2-2, the full variable domain reads DGGITQSPKYLFRKEGQNVTLSCEQNLNHDAMYWYRQDPGQGLRLIYYSQIVNDFQKGDIAEGYSVSREKKESFPLTVTSAQKNPTAFYLCASSLPGLANTGELFFGEGSRLTVL.

The rearrangement links TRBV11-3 to TRBJ2-3, with 8 bases that match TRBD2. This CDR3 is 18 amino acids long. V dropped 4 bases and J dropped 0; count of bases not matched to a gene: 12. Germline CDR1 reads SGHNT; CDR2 reads YENEEA. CDR3 DNA: TGTGCCAGCAGCTCACCCTTTGCGGGGGGCTCTAGCACAGATACGCAGTATTTT. Its protein is CASSSPFAGGSSTDTQYF.

The J gene is TRBJ1-1, the V gene TRBV2; D perhaps matches TRBD1 (6 bases). This CDR3 is built from 13 residues. V was shortened by 6 bases and J by 4 bases, with 12 bases between the two germline ends. CDR1 is SNHLY, CDR2 FYNNEI, per germline. DNA for the CDR3: TGTGCCAGCAGCCAGACAGGAGTCACTGAAGCTTTCTTT. Translating it yields CASSQTGVTEAFF. Variable domain in full (rest from reference TRBV2 and TRBJ1-1): EPEVTQTPSHQVTQMGQEVILRCVPISNHLYFYWYRQILGQKVEFLVSFYNNEISEKSEIFDDQFSVERPDGSNFTLKIRSTKLEDSAMYFCASSQTGVTEAFFGQGTRLTVV.

Turning to this clone: One junction end disagrees with the germline gene, perhaps due to a read error. The chain uses TRBV7-7 and TRBJ2-3; D is ambiguous. From germline, CDR1 is SSHAT and CDR2 FNYEAQ (reference sequence). CDR3 size: 14 residues. The CDR3 nucleotides read TGTGCTAGCAGCTTGCAGCCGTCCGAGGATACGCAGTATTTT. Its translation: CASSLQPSEDTQYF.

CDR3 loop: CASRFVGYGRPYEQYF. The CDR3 DNA follows: TGTGCAAGTCGCTTCGTTGGGTACGGACGTCCCTACGAGCAGTACTTC. This sequence joins TRBV12-2 and TRBJ2-7. TRBV12-2 corresponds to a pseudogene. The CDR3 is 16 residues long.

J is TRBJ2-7 and V is TRBV2; 7 bases are shared with TRBD2. The CDR3 is 13 residues long. Per germline, CDR1 SNHLY and CDR2 FYNNEI. Unmatched junction bases numbered 2, after V lost 6 bases and J lost 0 bases. Written as DNA, the CDR3 is TGTGCCAGCAGCCGCGGGAGCTCCTACGAGCAGTACTTC. Translated: CASSRGSSYEQYF. Looking up the rest from reference TRBV2 and TRBJ2-7 gives the full variable domain: EPEVTQTPSHQVTQMGQEVILRCVPISNHLYFYWYRQILGQKVEFLVSFYNNEISEKSEIFDDQFSVERPDGSNFTLKIRSTKLEDSAMYFCASSRGSSYEQYFGPGTRLTVT.

V gene TRBV7-2 combines with J gene TRBJ1-5; D is ambiguous. Trimming took 3 bases from V and 4 from J, leaving 4 bases between them. Germline CDR1 SGHTA, CDR2 FQGNSA. The CDR3 has 12 residues. The CDR3 loop reads CASSLGNQPQHF. The CDR3 region has the DNA TGTGCCAGCAGCTTGGGGAATCAGCCCCAGCATTTT. The whole variable domain, remainder taken from reference TRBV7-2 and TRBJ1-5, is GAGVSQSPSNKVTEKGKDVELRCDPISGHTALYWYRQSLGQGLEFLIYFQGNSAPDKSGLPSDRFSAERTGGSVSTLTIQRTQQEDSAVYLCASSLGNQPQHFGDGTRLSIL.

Comments on this clone: The junction and the germline gene differ at one end; a read error may be behind it. The chain combines TRBV19 with TRBJ1-4, with 12 nucleotides matching TRBD1. The CDR3 consists of 14 residues. Germline V lookup: CDR1 LNHDA, CDR2 SQIVND (reference sequence). CDR3 sequence: CASSIANRDRGQTF. In DNA form, the CDR3 reads TGTGCCAGTAGTATAGCCAACCGGGACAGGGGGCAAACTTTT.

In nucleotides, the CDR3 is TGTGCCAGCAGCTTAGTCCCGACAGCTACTTTGAACACTGAAGCTTTCTTT. This encodes CASSLVPTATLNTEAFF. The rearrangement joins TRBV11-2 to TRBJ1-1; the D gene is possibly TRBD1 (5 bases). This CDR3 has 17 amino acids. V lost 1 base and J lost 0, with 15 bases in between. The germline V gene has CDR1 SGHAT and CDR2 FQNNGV.

The genes are TRBV14 and TRBJ1-1; no firm D call. The CDR3 has 13 residues. V lost 6 bases, J lost 1 base, and 9 bases lay in between. Germline CDR1 and CDR2: SGHDN and FVKESK. The CDR3 reads CASSPNRNTEAFF. DNA of the CDR3: TGTGCCAGCAGTCCTAACAGGAACACTGAAGCTTTCTTT.

The chain has TRBV28 and TRBJ1-5; D uncertain. This CDR3 is built from 12 residues. The V end lost 3 bases, the J end lost 9 bases, and 9 bases lay between the germline ends. Germline CDR1 and CDR2: MDHEN and SYDVKM. CDR3 residues: CASSFRASPQHF. The DNA for the CDR3 is TGTGCCAGCAGTTTCAGAGCGTCGCCCCAGCATTTT.

The chain is built from TRBV7-2 and TRBJ2-3; 9 nucleotides align to TRBD2. Per germline, CDR1 SGHTA and CDR2 FQGNSA. This CDR3 has 18 amino acids. The J segment lost 2 bases and the V segment lost 0 bases, leaving 9 bases of the junction unmatched. This CDR3 is CASSLAVDSGRITDTQYF. In nucleotides, the CDR3 is TGTGCCAGCAGCTTAGCGGTTGACAGCGGGAGGATCACAGATACGCAGTATTTT.

The chain links TRBV11-2 to TRBJ2-6; unclear D gene. The V and J ends lost 1 base and 0 bases respectively, with 7 bases between them. Germline CDR1 SGHAT, CDR2 FQNNGV. The CDR3 length is 16 residues. The CDR3 reads CASSLGRRSGANVLTF. In nucleotides, the CDR3 is TGTGCCAGCAGCTTAGGCAGACGCTCTGGGGCCAACGTCCTGACTTTC.

This clone has a single count. The chain recombines TRBV7-3 with TRBJ1-1, with 9 bases matching TRBD1. Germline V gives CDR1 SGHTA, CDR2 FQGTGA. The V gene end was trimmed by 7 bases and the J gene end by 1 base; junction bases not matched to a gene: 10. The CDR3 is 16 amino acids. The CDR3 is CASIAGTGNPNTEAFF. Written as DNA, the CDR3 is TGTGCCAGCATCGCCGGGACAGGGAATCCGAACACTGAAGCTTTCTTT. Full variable domain (outside the CDR3, taken from reference TRBV7-3 and TRBJ1-1): GAGVSQTPSNKVTEKGKYVELRCDPISGHTALYWYRQSLGQGPEFLIYFQGTGAADDSGLPNDRFFAVRPEGSVSTLKIQRTERGDSAVYLCASIAGTGNPNTEAFFGQGTRLTVV.

The CDR3 DNA reads as TGTGCCAGCAGCTCTCAGGGGGATCAGCCCCAGCATTTT. Protein sequence: CASSSQGDQPQHF. The chain is built from TRBV7-9 and TRBJ1-5; 7 nucleotides align to TRBD1. V was clipped by 4 bases and J by 5 bases; unmatched bases: 2. CDR1 and CDR2 from the germline V gene are SEHNR and FQNEAQ (reference sequence). This CDR3 has 13 amino acids.

The genes are TRBV7-9 and TRBJ1-5; weak D call: TRBD1 (6 bases). Germline lookup yields CDR1 SEHNR and CDR2 FQNEAQ (reference sequence). The CDR3 is 16 amino acids. The germline V and J ends were trimmed by 5 bases and 6 bases, with 20 bases remaining between them. CDR3 residues: CASSPGEGGSTQPQHF. The CDR3 region has the DNA TGTGCCAGCAGCCCCGGGGAGGGGGGATCTACTCAGCCCCAGCATTTT.

The chain carries TRBV27 and TRBJ2-1; 8 positions agree with TRBD1. The germline V gene encodes CDR1 MNHEY and CDR2 SMNVEV (reference sequence). The CDR3 runs 14 residues. Trimming removed 5 bases from V and 7 bases from J; junction bases left unmatched: 7. CDR3 loop: CASSPGQGANEQFF. CDR3 nucleotide sequence: TGTGCCAGCAGTCCAGGACAGGGTGCTAATGAGCAGTTCTTC.

CDR3 protein: CASSYSEGYEQYF. The CDR3 DNA reads TGTGCCAGCAGTTACTCGGAGGGCTACGAGCAGTACTTC. V and J are TRBV6-5 and TRBJ2-7, with D perhaps matching TRBD2 (6 bases). From germline, CDR1 is MNHEY and CDR2 SVGAGI. Between the trimmed V and J ends, which lost 0 bases and 3 bases, there was a span of 6 bases. This CDR3 is built from 13 residues.

This clone was counted a single time. This chain connects TRBV12-1 to TRBJ1-2. TRBV12-1 is an annotated pseudogene. This CDR3 is 16 amino acids long. In nucleotides, the CDR3 is TGTGCCGGGGTGGCAGGAATGGGTGAAAGATCCTATGGCTACACCTTC. Translating it yields CAGVAGMGERSYGYTF.

CDR3 region: CASKRRTGTGKLNYGYTF. CDR3 bases: TGTGCCAGCAAAAGACGGACGGGGACAGGGAAATTAAACTATGGCTACACCTTC. The V gene is TRBV21-1, the J gene TRBJ1-2; the D call of TRBD1 is as the table states it, not checked on the DNA. TRBV21-1 is a pseudogene locus. The CDR3 has 18 residues.

The chain couples TRBV12-5 to TRBJ2-7; D possibly corresponds to TRBD2 (5 bases). CDR1 and CDR2 (germline): LGHNT, FRNRAP. This CDR3 spans 16 amino acids. V lost 4 bases, J lost 5 bases, and 21 bases lay in between. The CDR3 DNA reads TGTGCTAGTGGTTCCTCCCCATACACGGGGAACCACGAGCAGTACTTC. It specifies CASGSSPYTGNHEQYF.

This clone was seen once. This sequence joins TRBV7-4 and TRBJ1-5; TRBD1 might be the D (6 bases). V was trimmed by 5 bases and J by 4 bases, leaving 12 bases between them. This CDR3 spans 14 amino acids. Germline assignment: CDR1 SGHVT and CDR2 SQSDAQ. Written as DNA, the CDR3 is TGTGCCAGCAGCCAGCGGGGGCATAATCAGCCCCAGCATTTT. Its translation is CASSQRGHNQPQHF.

The chain links TRBV29-1 to TRBJ1-1; D gene uncertain. This CDR3 contains 12 residues. Trimming left V 4 bases short and J 4 bases short, with 10 bases between. Germline V gives CDR1 SQVTM, CDR2 ANQGSEA. The CDR3 DNA reads TGCAGCGTTGGGGATGGTATCACTGAAGCTTTCTTT. It specifies CSVGDGITEAFF.

The rearrangement joins TRBV18 to TRBJ2-7; D is undetermined. Germline CDR1 and CDR2: KGHSH and LQKENI. The V end was cut by 1 base, the J end by 6 bases, with 16 bases between. The CDR3 is made up of 15 amino acids. CDR3 bases: TGTGCCAGCTCACCACGGGCGACACTACTCTTCGAGCAGTACTTC. It specifies CASSPRATLLFEQYF.